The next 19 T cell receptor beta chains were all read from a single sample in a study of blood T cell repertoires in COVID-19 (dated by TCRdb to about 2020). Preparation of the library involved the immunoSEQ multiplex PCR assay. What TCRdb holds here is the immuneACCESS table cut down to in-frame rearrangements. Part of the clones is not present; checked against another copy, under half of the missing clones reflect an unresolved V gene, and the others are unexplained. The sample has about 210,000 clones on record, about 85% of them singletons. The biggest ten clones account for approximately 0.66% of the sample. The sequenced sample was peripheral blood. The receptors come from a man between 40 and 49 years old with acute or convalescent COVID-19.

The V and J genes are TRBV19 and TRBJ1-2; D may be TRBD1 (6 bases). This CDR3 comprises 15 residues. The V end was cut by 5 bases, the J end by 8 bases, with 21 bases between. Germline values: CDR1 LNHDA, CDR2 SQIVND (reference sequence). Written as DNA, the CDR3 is TGTGCCAGTAGTGCAGGATCTACAGGGAAAGGAGGCTACACCTTC. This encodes CASSAGSTGKGGYTF.

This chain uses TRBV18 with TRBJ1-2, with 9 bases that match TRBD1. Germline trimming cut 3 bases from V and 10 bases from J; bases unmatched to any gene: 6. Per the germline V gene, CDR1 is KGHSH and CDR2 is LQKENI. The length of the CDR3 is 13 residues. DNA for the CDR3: TGTGCCAGCTCACCCCGACAGGGGGTGGACTACACCTTC. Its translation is CASSPRQGVDYTF.

The CDR3 bases are TGTGCCAGCAGCCAATCTACCCCGGGACAGCCTGAAAAACTGTTTTTT. Its translation: CASSQSTPGQPEKLFF. The rearrangement joins TRBV4-2 to TRBJ1-4, with 7 bases identical to TRBD1. The trim removed 2 bases at V and 7 bases at J, leaving 10 bases unmatched. There are 16 residues in the CDR3. CDR1 and CDR2 from the germline V gene are LGHNA and YNFKEQ.

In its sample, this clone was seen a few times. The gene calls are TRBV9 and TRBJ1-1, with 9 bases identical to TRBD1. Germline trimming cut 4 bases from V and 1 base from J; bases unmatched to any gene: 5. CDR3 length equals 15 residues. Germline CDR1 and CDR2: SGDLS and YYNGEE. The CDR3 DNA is TGTGCCAGCAGCCGGACAGGGGACTCGAACACTGAAGCTTTCTTT. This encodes CASSRTGDSNTEAFF.

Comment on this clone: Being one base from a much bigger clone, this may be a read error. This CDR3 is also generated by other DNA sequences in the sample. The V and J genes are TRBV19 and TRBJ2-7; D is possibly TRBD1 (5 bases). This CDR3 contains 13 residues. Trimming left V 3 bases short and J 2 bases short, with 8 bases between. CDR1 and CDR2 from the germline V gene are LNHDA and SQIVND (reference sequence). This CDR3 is CASSIGRAYEQYF. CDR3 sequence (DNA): TGTGCCAGTAGTATTGGCAGGGCCTACGAGCAGTACTTC.

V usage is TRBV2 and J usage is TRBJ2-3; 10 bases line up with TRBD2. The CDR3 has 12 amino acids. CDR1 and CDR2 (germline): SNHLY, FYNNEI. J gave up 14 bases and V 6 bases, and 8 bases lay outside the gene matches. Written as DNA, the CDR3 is TGTGCCAGCAGGGGAAGCGGGAGGGCCCCGTATTTT. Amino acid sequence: CASRGSGRAPYF.

As DNA, the CDR3 is TGTGCCAGCAGCTTACCCCTCGGACAGGGGGCGTCGAACTATGGCTACACCTTC. It encodes CASSLPLGQGASNYGYTF. The gene calls are TRBV7-2 and TRBJ1-2, with TRBD1 matching 11 bases. Trimming removed 2 bases from V and 2 bases from J; junction bases left unmatched: 10. CDR3 length: 18 residues. In germline, CDR1 is SGHTA, CDR2 FQGNSA.

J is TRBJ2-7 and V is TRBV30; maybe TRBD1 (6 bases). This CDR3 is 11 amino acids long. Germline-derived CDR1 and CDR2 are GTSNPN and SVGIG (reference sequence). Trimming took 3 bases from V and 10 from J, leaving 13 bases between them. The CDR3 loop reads CAWSREQGQYF. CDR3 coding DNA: TGTGCCTGGAGCAGGGAACAGGGCCAGTACTTC. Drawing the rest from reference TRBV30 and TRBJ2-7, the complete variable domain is SQTIHQWPATLVQPVGSPLSLECTVEGTSNPNLYWYRQAAGRGLQLLFYSVGIGQISSEVPQNLSASRPQDRQFILSSKKLLLSDSGFYLCAWSREQGQYFGPGTRLTVT.

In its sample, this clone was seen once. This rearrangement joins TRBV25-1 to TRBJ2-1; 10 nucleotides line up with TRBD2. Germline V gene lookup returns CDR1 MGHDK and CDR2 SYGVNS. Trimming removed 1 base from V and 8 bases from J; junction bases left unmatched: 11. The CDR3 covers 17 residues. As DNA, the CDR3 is TGTGCCAGCAGTGAATGGTCAACTAGCGGGGTTCCTTATGAGCAGTTCTTC. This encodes CASSEWSTSGVPYEQFF.

The CDR3 region is CSVDDGGDEQYF. The DNA for the CDR3 is TGCAGCGTTGACGATGGGGGGGACGAGCAGTACTTC. V and J are TRBV29-1 and TRBJ2-7, with 7 bases lining up with TRBD2. After removal of 3 bases from V and 5 bases from J, the junction contained 4 bases not matched to a gene. CDR1 SQVTM and CDR2 ANQGSEA come from the germline V gene. This CDR3 has 12 amino acids.

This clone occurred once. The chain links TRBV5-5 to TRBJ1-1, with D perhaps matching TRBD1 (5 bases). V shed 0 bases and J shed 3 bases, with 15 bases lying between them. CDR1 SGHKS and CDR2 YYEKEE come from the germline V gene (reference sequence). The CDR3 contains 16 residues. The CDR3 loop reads CASSLVRAQSYTEAFF. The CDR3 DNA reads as TGTGCCAGCAGCTTGGTCAGGGCGCAGTCCTACACTGAAGCTTTCTTT.

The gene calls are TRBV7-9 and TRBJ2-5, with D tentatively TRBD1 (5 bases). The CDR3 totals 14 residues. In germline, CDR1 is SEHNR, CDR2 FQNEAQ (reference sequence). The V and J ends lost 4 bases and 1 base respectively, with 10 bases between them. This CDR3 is CASSYTGFQETQYF. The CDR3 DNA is TGTGCCAGCAGCTACACAGGTTTCCAAGAGACCCAGTACTTC.

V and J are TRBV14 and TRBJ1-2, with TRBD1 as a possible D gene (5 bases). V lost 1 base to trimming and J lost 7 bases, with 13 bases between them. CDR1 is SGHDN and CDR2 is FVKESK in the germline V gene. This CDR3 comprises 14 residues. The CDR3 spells CASSQVRGKGGYTF. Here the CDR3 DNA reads TGTGCCAGCAGCCAAGTACGGGGGAAAGGTGGCTACACCTTC.

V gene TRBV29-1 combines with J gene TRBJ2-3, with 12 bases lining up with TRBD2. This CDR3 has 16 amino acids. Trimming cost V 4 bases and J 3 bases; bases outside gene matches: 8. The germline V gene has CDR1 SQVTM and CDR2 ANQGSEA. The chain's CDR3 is CSVGGLAGGKTDTQYF. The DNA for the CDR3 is TGCAGCGTTGGGGGGCTAGCGGGAGGGAAAACAGATACGCAGTATTTT.

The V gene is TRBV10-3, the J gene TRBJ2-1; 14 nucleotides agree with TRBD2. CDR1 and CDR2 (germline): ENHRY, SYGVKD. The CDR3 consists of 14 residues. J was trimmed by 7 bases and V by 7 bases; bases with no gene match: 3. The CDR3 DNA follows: TGTGCCATCACCGGACTAGCGGGAGGAAATGAGCAGTTCTTC. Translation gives CAITGLAGGNEQFF.

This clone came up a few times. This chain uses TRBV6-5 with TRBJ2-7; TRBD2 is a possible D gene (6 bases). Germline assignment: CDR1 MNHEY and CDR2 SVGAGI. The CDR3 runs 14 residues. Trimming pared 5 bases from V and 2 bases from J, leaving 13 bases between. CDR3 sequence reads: CASSPLGGAYEQYF. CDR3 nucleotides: TGTGCCAGCAGTCCCCTCGGCGGGGCCTACGAGCAGTACTTC.

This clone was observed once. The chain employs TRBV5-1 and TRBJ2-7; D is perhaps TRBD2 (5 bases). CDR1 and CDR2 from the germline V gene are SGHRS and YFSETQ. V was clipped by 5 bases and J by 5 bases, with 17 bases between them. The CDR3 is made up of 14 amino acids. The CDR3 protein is CASSYRGGPDEQYF. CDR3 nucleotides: TGCGCCAGCAGTTATCGGGGTGGGCCTGACGAGCAGTACTTC.

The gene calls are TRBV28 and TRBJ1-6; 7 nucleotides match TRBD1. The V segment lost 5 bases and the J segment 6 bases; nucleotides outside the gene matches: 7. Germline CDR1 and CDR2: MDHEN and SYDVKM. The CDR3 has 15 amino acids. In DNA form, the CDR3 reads TGTGCCAGCAGTACGACTCCAGGGGGTAATTCACCCCTCCACTTT. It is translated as CASSTTPGGNSPLHF.

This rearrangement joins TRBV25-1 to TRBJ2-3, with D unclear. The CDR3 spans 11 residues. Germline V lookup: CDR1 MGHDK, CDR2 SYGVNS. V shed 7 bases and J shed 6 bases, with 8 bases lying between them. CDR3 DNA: TGTGCCAGCATCCACTGGGATACGCAGTATTTT. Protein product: CASIHWDTQYF.